The 21 T cell receptor beta chains below all came from one sample that was sequenced in a study of T cells in localized non-small cell lung cancer. Measured with immunoSEQ multiplex PCR; TCRdb has only the in-frame clones, and not every one. The sample consists of about 55,000 clones, 65% to 85% of them appearing once. This material consisted of peripheral blood mononuclear cells, taken before any cancer treatment. The receptors were gathered from a man between 40 and 69 years old with stage III lung adenocarcinoma.

V gene TRBV30 combines with J gene TRBJ2-5; D gene ambiguous. The germline V gene encodes CDR1 GTSNPN and CDR2 SVGIG (reference sequence). V dropped 0 bases and J dropped 7 bases, with 9 bases sitting between them. The CDR3 sequence is 12 residues long. The CDR3 is CAWSVLRGTQYF. The CDR3, as DNA: TGTGCCTGGAGTGTACTGCGCGGGACCCAGTACTTC.

The V gene is TRBV25-1, the J gene TRBJ2-1, with D perhaps TRBD2 (6 bases). The CDR3 consists of 15 residues. Trimming cost V 5 bases and J 2 bases, with 13 bases left between them. Germline assignment: CDR1 MGHDK and CDR2 SYGVNS. The CDR3 DNA follows: TGTGCCAGCAGTTTCCCGGGGGACGCCTACAATGAGCAGTTCTTC. Translation: CASSFPGDAYNEQFF.

The J gene is TRBJ2-5, the V gene TRBV4-1; D not certain. The germline CDR1 and CDR2 sequences are MGHRA and YSYEKL. The V end was cut by 0 bases, the J end by 5 bases, with 16 bases between. This CDR3 spans 16 amino acids. This chain's CDR3 is CASSQDFSLSRETQYF. In DNA, the CDR3 is TGCGCCAGCAGCCAAGATTTTTCCCTATCTCGGGAGACCCAGTACTTC.

The gene calls are TRBV15 and TRBJ2-7; TRBD1 matches 9 bases. The CDR3 sequence is 14 residues long. In germline, CDR1 is LNHNV, CDR2 YYDKDF (reference sequence). V was clipped by 5 bases and J by 3 bases; unmatched bases: 5. The CDR3 DNA reads as TGTGCCACCAGCCGCCAGACAGGGGGCTACGAGCAGTACTTC. Its protein product is CATSRQTGGYEQYF.

V usage is TRBV5-6 and J usage is TRBJ1-5; D might be TRBD1 (6 bases). The CDR3 contains 15 residues. Trimming took 1 base from V and 0 from J, leaving 8 bases between them. Germline V gene sequence: CDR1 SGHDT, CDR2 YYEEEE. CDR3: CASSLRQASNQPQHF. CDR3 coding DNA: TGTGCCAGCAGCTTGAGACAGGCTAGCAATCAGCCCCAGCATTTT.

The rearrangement links TRBV4-3 to TRBJ2-7, with 8 positions matching TRBD1. The V gene's germline CDR1 is LGHNA and CDR2 YSLEER. V was pared by 0 bases and J by 2 bases, with 9 bases of the junction left unmatched. CDR3 length equals 17 residues. The CDR3 nucleotides are TGCGCCAGCAGCCAAGACTACGACAGGGGATTTACCTACGAGCAGTACTTC. Its translation is CASSQDYDRGFTYEQYF.

The V gene is TRBV27, the J gene TRBJ1-3, with D unresolved. V gave up 5 bases and J gave up 4 bases, with 3 bases separating them. Per the germline V gene, CDR1 is MNHEY and CDR2 is SMNVEV (reference sequence). The length of the CDR3 is 11 residues. The CDR3 DNA is TGTGCCAGCAGTGAGGGAAACACCATATATTTT. Protein: CASSEGNTIYF.

The V gene is TRBV4-3, the J gene TRBJ1-1; D remains unclear. V gave up 1 base and J gave up 1 base, with 7 bases separating them. The CDR3 sequence is 14 residues long. From germline, CDR1 is LGHNA and CDR2 YSLEER. The CDR3 spells CASSQGSENTEAFF. The CDR3 DNA sequence: TGCGCCAGCAGCCAAGGCTCGGAGAACACTGAAGCTTTCTTT.

The chain carries TRBV5-8 and TRBJ2-7; D not certain. Germline assignment: CDR1 SGHTS and CDR2 YDEGEE. CDR3 length equals 15 residues. Trimming cost V 2 bases and J 6 bases, with 18 bases left between them. The CDR3 reads CASSFADFGRGEQYF. CDR3 sequence (DNA): TGTGCCAGCAGCTTCGCTGACTTCGGTCGTGGCGAGCAGTACTTC.

V usage is TRBV2 and J usage is TRBJ2-2; TRBD1 matches at 7 bases. The CDR3 covers 13 residues. The ends lost 10 bases at V and 2 bases at J; junction bases unmatched: 4. Germline CDR1 SNHLY, CDR2 FYNNEI. The CDR3 reads CANQGENTGELFF. CDR3 sequence (DNA): TGTGCCAACCAGGGGGAAAACACCGGGGAGCTGTTTTTT.

The chain links TRBV15 to TRBJ2-7; D tentatively fits TRBD1 or TRBD2 (5 bases each). The CDR3 has 12 amino acids. With 0 bases removed from V and 6 bases from J, the gap between germline ends came to 6 bases. Germline assignment: CDR1 LNHNV and CDR2 YYDKDF (reference sequence). DNA of the CDR3: TGTGCCACCAGCAGAGACGGGACCGAGCAGTACTTC. Protein sequence: CATSRDGTEQYF.

In this sample, this clone turned up once. V and J are TRBV7-9 and TRBJ1-6; D not resolved. Between the trimmed V and J ends, which lost 6 bases and 7 bases, there was a span of 4 bases. Germline CDR1 SEHNR, CDR2 FQNEAQ (reference sequence). There are 11 residues in the CDR3. The CDR3: CASSRNSPLHF. The DNA for the CDR3 is TGTGCCAGCAGTCGGAATTCACCCCTCCACTTT.

CDR3 region: CASSLTSAETQYF. DNA of the CDR3: TGTGCCAGTAGCCTGACTTCCGCAGAGACCCAGTACTTC. This chain links TRBV19 with TRBJ2-5; D is unresolved. V lost 6 bases, J lost 4 bases, and 12 bases lay in between. The CDR3 runs to 13 residues. CDR1 is LNHDA and CDR2 is SQIVND in the germline V gene (reference sequence).

This rearrangement joins TRBV30 to TRBJ1-1; 10 bases line up with TRBD1. Germline V gene sequence: CDR1 GTSNPN, CDR2 SVGIG (reference sequence). Germline trimming cut 2 bases from V and 10 bases from J; bases unmatched to any gene: 16. The CDR3 spans 16 residues. CDR3 DNA sequence: TGTGCCTGGAGTCCGACAGGGGGCGAAGCCCCGAGGGTAGCTTTCTTT. Translating gives CAWSPTGGEAPRVAFF.

This chain uses TRBV18 with TRBJ1-5; D perhaps matches TRBD1 (5 bases). Deletions cut 3 bases from V and 6 bases from J, with 12 bases between. The CDR3 has 14 residues. The germline V gene encodes CDR1 KGHSH and CDR2 LQKENI. The CDR3 DNA reads TGTGCCAGCTCACCTCCGGGGGGGGGTCAGCCCCAGCATTTT. This gives the protein CASSPPGGGQPQHF.

V is TRBV12-2 and J is TRBJ2-5; the tabulated D call, TRBD2, remains unverified against the DNA. TRBV12-2 counts as a pseudogene. The CDR3 runs 15 residues. The CDR3 loop is CASRSSGETQETQYF. The CDR3, as DNA: TGTGCAAGTCGCTCTAGCGGGGAGACCCAAGAGACCCAGTACTTC.

The chain recombines TRBV6-5 with TRBJ1-3, with TRBD1 matching 7 bases. This CDR3 contains 15 residues. Germline values: CDR1 MNHEY, CDR2 SVGAGI. J was trimmed by 9 bases and V by 4 bases; bases with no gene match: 12. As DNA, the CDR3 is TGTGCCAGCAGTTCCCCCACGACAGGGTGGAGCACCATATATTTT. Its protein is CASSSPTTGWSTIYF.

The chain carries TRBV7-3 and TRBJ2-5, with TRBD1 matching over 7 bases. The CDR3 covers 14 residues. Germline trimming cut 4 bases from V and 8 bases from J; bases unmatched to any gene: 10. The germline V gene encodes CDR1 SGHTA and CDR2 FQGTGA. In DNA form, the CDR3 reads TGTGCCAGCAGCTCAGGACAGGAGGCAGGAACCCAGTACTTC. Protein product: CASSSGQEAGTQYF.

This clone appeared a few times. The CDR3 here is CASSSRRDSSFEKLFF. The CDR3 region has the DNA TGTGCCAGCAGCTCACGCCGGGACAGTTCGTTTGAAAAACTGTTTTTT. The V and J genes are TRBV7-9 and TRBJ1-4; 7 bases agree with TRBD1. The V gene's germline CDR1 is SEHNR and CDR2 FQNEAQ (reference sequence). The CDR3 spans 16 residues. V lost 4 bases, J lost 7 bases, and 12 bases stayed unmatched.

This rearrangement joins TRBV7-4 to TRBJ2-7; D remains ambiguous. V was pared by 6 bases and J by 3 bases, with 21 bases between. This CDR3 contains 16 residues. Germline values: CDR1 SGHVT, CDR2 SQSDAQ. Here the CDR3 reads CASSPIPGPWGYEQYF. CDR3 DNA sequence: TGTGCCAGCAGTCCCATTCCGGGCCCTTGGGGCTACGAGCAGTACTTC.

This chain's CDR3 is CASSHNLGRGPGYTF. CDR3 in DNA: TGTGCCAGCAGCCACAACTTAGGCAGGGGGCCGGGCTACACCTTC. The V call is TRBV28, the J call TRBJ1-2; TRBD1 matches at 8 bases. The CDR3 loop spans 15 amino acids. V dropped 6 bases and J dropped 8; count of bases not matched to a gene: 14. Germline loops: CDR1 MDHEN, CDR2 SYDVKM.